The rows below give T cell receptor beta chains drawn from one sample of a study of post-analysis software for immune sequencing data. TCRdb used MiXCR to reprocess the PCR reads, holding one entry per CDR3 protein. The table shows about 820,000 distinct CDR3 sequences, with about 53% occurring only once. The sequencing input was blood. These TCRs come from a girl under 18 with multiple sclerosis. The CDR3 runs from the conserved cysteine through the conserved F or W. A D gene is named only where the DNA matches it firmly. Expanded clones are given a class, and other clones once, few, many or no size at all.

-,TRBV18,TRBJ1-2,once,TGTGCCAGCTCACCATTCAGTAACTATGGCTACACCTTC,CASSPFSNYGYTF
-,TRBV7-3,TRBJ2-4,-,TGTGCCAGCAGCTCATTCCGGACGGAGGAGGGCAAAAACATTCAGTACTTC,CASSSFRTEEGKNIQYF
-,TRBV12-3/TRBV12-4,TRBJ2-3,-,TGTGCCAGCAGCGAGAGGGAGCTATCAGATGCGCAGTATTTT,CASSERELSDAQYF
TRBD2,TRBV20-1,TRBJ2-5,few,TGCAGTGCAAGCACTCCTAGCGGTAAGGAAGAGCAGTACTTC,CSASTPSGKEEQYF
-,TRBV29-1,TRBJ2-1,few,TGCAGCCCTCGGCGATGGGGTCCCAATGAGCAGTTCTTC,CSPRRWGPNEQFF
-,TRBV4-1,TRBJ1-1,-,TGCGCCAGCAGCCAAGCGGGACACCTAGAAGCTTTCTTT,CASSQAGHLEAFF
-,TRBV10-3,TRBJ2-7,-,TGTGCCATCACCGACGGTACGAACCACGAGCAGTACTTC,CAITDGTNHEQYF
TRBD1,TRBV10-3,TRBJ2-1,few,TGTGCCATCAGTGAGTCTGGACAGGGGGCCTACAATGAGCAGTTCTTC,CAISESGQGAYNEQFF
-,TRBV5-5,TRBJ2-1,once,TGTGCCAGCAGCTTGGGGTTCGGGGTAGGGGACAATGAGCAGTTCTTC,CASSLGFGVGDNEQFF
-,TRBV6-6,TRBJ1-4,-,TGCGCCAGCAGACTACGTGCCTCTGACAGTCGAGGCGAAAAACTGTTTTTT,CASRLRASDSRGEKLFF
TRBD1,TRBV2,TRBJ2-6,few,TGTGCCAGCAGGCGGCTGGGACAGAGACCCTCTGGGGCCAACGTCCTGACTTTC,CASRRLGQRPSGANVLTF
TRBD2,TRBV7-2,TRBJ2-3,few,TGTGCCAGCAGCTCTATGGGAGGGACAGATACGCAGTATTTT,CASSSMGGTDTQYF
-,TRBV29-1,TRBJ2-7,few,TGCAGCGGAGAAGGGGGCGCGGGGGAGCAGTACTTC,CSGEGGAGEQYF
TRBD2,TRBV7-9,TRBJ2-3,few,TGTGCCAGCAGCCCCGGGGGGACCAAAGATACGCAGTATTTT,CASSPGGTKDTQYF
-,TRBV29-1,TRBJ2-3,few,TGCAGCGTTTGGGTGGATACGCAGTATTTT,CSVWVDTQYF
-,TRBV27,TRBJ2-1,-,TGTGCCAGCAGTTTGGACCCCGCGACCTACAATGAACAGTTCTTC,CASSLDPATYNEQFF
TRBD1,TRBV7-2,TRBJ2-4,-,TGTGCCAGCAGCCTCTCCGGGACAGTCAACATTCAGTACTTC,CASSLSGTVNIQYF
-,TRBV4-1,TRBJ2-7,few,TGCGCCAGCAGCCAAGAATTTCGGGCCTACGAGCAGTACTTC,CASSQEFRAYEQYF
TRBD1,TRBV20-1,TRBJ2-2,few,TGCAGTGCGGCACCGGGACAGGGGGCGAACACCGGGGAGCTGTTTTTT,CSAAPGQGANTGELFF
-,TRBV20-1,TRBJ2-3,-,TGCAGTGCCCAGCGCGCCTCTAGCACAGATACGCAGTATTTT,CSAQRASSTDTQYF
-,TRBV4-1,TRBJ2-7,few,TGCGCCAGCAGCCCCGTGGGATCCTACGAGCAGTACTTC,CASSPVGSYEQYF
TRBD1,TRBV7-6,TRBJ2-7,few,TGTGCCAGCAGCTCTTTACTGGACAGGTCCCCCTACGAGCAGTACTTC,CASSSLLDRSPYEQYF
-,TRBV20-1,TRBJ2-7,few,TGCAGTGCTAGATCGGGCAGGGTGTACGAGCAGTACTTC,CSARSGRVYEQYF
-,TRBV10-3,TRBJ2-3,many,TGTGCCATCAGTGAGTCCTCGGGCTCAGATACGCAGTATTTT,CAISESSGSDTQYF
-,TRBV20-1,TRBJ1-6,-,TGCAGTGCTGGGGAACCAGGCTCCTATAATTCACCCCTCCACTTT,CSAGEPGSYNSPLHF
-,TRBV7-3,TRBJ2-3,-,TGTGCCAGCAGCCCCACTGTGGCGCTACGCACAGATACGCAGTATTTT,CASSPTVALRTDTQYF
-,TRBV20-1,TRBJ2-5,-,TGCAGTGCCCGTGTGACAGGTCAAGAGACCCAGTACTTC,CSARVTGQETQYF
TRBD2,TRBV25-1,TRBJ2-5,-,TGTGCCAGCAGTAGGGCCATCGGGGGGGTAGAGACCCAGTACTTC,CASSRAIGGVETQYF
TRBD2,TRBV11-1,TRBJ2-5,few,TGTGCCAGCAGCCCGAGGACTAGGCAAGAGACCCAGTACTTC,CASSPRTRQETQYF
TRBD2,TRBV6-5,TRBJ2-4,few,TGTGCCAGCATTGCGGGGGGGGGCAAAAACATTCAGTACTTC,CASIAGGGKNIQYF
TRBD1,TRBV7-3,TRBJ2-7,-,TGTGCCAGCAGCTTAACGGGACAGGGGGCAGACGAGCAGTACTTC,CASSLTGQGADEQYF
-,TRBV3-1,TRBJ2-1,-,TGTGCCAGCAGCTCAGCCGGACAGCCCTACAATGAGCAGTTCTTC,CASSSAGQPYNEQFF
-,TRBV5-1,TRBJ2-1,-,TGCGCCAGCACCCAGGCTGGGGGCTCCTACAATGAGCAGTTCTTC,CASTQAGGSYNEQFF
TRBD2,TRBV6-5,TRBJ2-1,few,TGTGCCAGCAGTTACTCCGGACTAGCGGGGTCTCTGAATGAGCAGTTCTTC,CASSYSGLAGSLNEQFF
-,TRBV4-1,TRBJ2-7,few,TGCGCCAGCAGCCCGGTGAGGGGTGAGCAGTACTTC,CASSPVRGEQYF
TRBD2,TRBV7-6,TRBJ2-1,-,TGTGCCAGCAGTGCTAGTATCGCGGGAGGGCCTCGGAATGAGCAGTTCTTC,CASSASIAGGPRNEQFF
-,TRBV5-1,TRBJ2-1,-,TGCGCCAGCAGCCCCGGGGTGTTGGGGGACAATGAGCAGTTCTTC,CASSPGVLGDNEQFF
-,TRBV29-1,TRBJ2-1,once,TGCAGCGTTGGACAGGCCTTTGGAAATGAGCAGTTCTTC,CSVGQAFGNEQFF
-,TRBV7-9,TRBJ1-2,-,TGTGCCAGCAGCTTAGTGGGGGCAGGTGACTATGGCTACACCTTC,CASSLVGAGDYGYTF
-,TRBV5-1,TRBJ1-2,few,TGCGCCAGCACCGTTTCAGGCAACTATGGCTACACCTTC,CASTVSGNYGYTF
-,TRBV7-3,TRBJ1-1,few,TGTGCCAGCAGCTTAACGGAGGGGACTGAAGCTTTCTTT,CASSLTEGTEAFF
-,TRBV24-1,TRBJ2-1,-,TGTGCCACCAGTGATTTGGGTAGGGAGCAGTTCTTC,CATSDLGREQFF
TRBD2,TRBV5-1,TRBJ2-1,few,TGCGCCAGCAGTTACGCGGGGGGCTACAATGAGCAGTTCTTC,CASSYAGGYNEQFF
-,TRBV6-5,TRBJ2-7,-,TGTGCCAGCAGTCCCTCTAGCTACGACGCTGCCTACGAGCAGTACTTC,CASSPSSYDAAYEQYF
TRBD2,TRBV5-1,TRBJ2-7,-,TGCGCCAGCAGCTTGGAACGGCGGGGGGTCAAACTCTCCTACGAGCAGTACTTC,CASSLERRGVKLSYEQYF
-,TRBV5-1,TRBJ2-5,once,TGCGCCAGCAGCCCAAAGTACCAAGAGACCCAGTACTTC,CASSPKYQETQYF
-,TRBV10-3,TRBJ2-7,-,TGTGCCATCAGTGCTGTCGTCGCGGAGAGCTCCTACGAGCAGTACTTC,CAISAVVAESSYEQYF
-,TRBV15,TRBJ2-6,many,TGTGCCACCAGCAGAGATAGCGGGGCCAACGTCCTGACTTTC,CATSRDSGANVLTF
-,TRBV29-1,TRBJ2-7,few,TGCAGCACTGGAGAGACTACACACTCCTACGAGCAGTACTTC,CSTGETTHSYEQYF
TRBD1,TRBV4-1,TRBJ2-7,once,TGCGCCAGCAGCCGGGACAGGGAGTTAAGGGAGCAGTACTTC,CASSRDRELREQYF
TRBD1,TRBV6-1,TRBJ1-1,-,TGTGCCAGCAGCCGAACCGGGACAGGGGCCCTTAACAGTGAAGCTTTCTTT,CASSRTGTGALNSEAFF
-,TRBV10-3,TRBJ2-5,-,TGTGCCATCAGTGAGGATAGGCGGCTCCAAGAGACCCAGTACTTC,CAISEDRRLQETQYF
-,TRBV7-9,TRBJ2-5,-,TGTGCCAGCAGCCCAGGGATCAGGGAGACCCAGTACTTC,CASSPGIRETQYF
TRBD1,TRBV20-1,TRBJ2-7,-,TGCAGTGCCGCAAAAGGGACAGGGAGTTACTCCTACGAGCAGTACTTC,CSAAKGTGSYSYEQYF